The 14 T cell receptor beta chains below come from one sample, sequenced in a study of blood T cells in healthy people across ages. With a J-beta primer mix and a sample-barcoded 5' primer, a second PCR ran 7 to 11 cycles. TCRdb re-called the 5' RACE reads with MiXCR, one entry per CDR3 protein. The profile covers about 930,000 distinct CDR3 sequences, with roughly 29% appearing a single time and roughly a tenth taken by the ten largest. The same specimen was also included in a second study, on T cells of mothers and their children.

Specimen: blood. All receptors come from a woman aged 40 to 50 in good health.

This clonotype was detected only a few times. The chain has TRBV4-2 and TRBJ2-1, with 8 bases lining up with TRBD2. This CDR3 spans 16 amino acids. From germline, CDR1 is LGHNA and CDR2 YNFKEQ. V gave up 6 bases and J gave up 3 bases; unmatched junction bases: 10. CDR3 loop: CASSQITGTSYNEQFF. The CDR3 coding sequence is TGTGCCAGCAGTCAGATTACCGGGACTAGCTACAATGAGCAGTTCTTC.

This clonotype has just a few counts. It may be a read error: a sequence one base away is much more abundant. This chain joins TRBV20-1 and TRBJ2-5; D could derive from TRBD1 or TRBD2 (5 bases each). The CDR3 covers 12 residues. With 3 bases removed from V and 11 bases from J, the gap between germline ends came to 16 bases. The germline V gene has CDR1 DFQATT and CDR2 SNEGSKA (reference sequence). The CDR3 reads CSARVTGAEQYF. The CDR3 coding sequence is TGCAGTGCTAGGGTAACCGGGGCAGAACAGTACTTC.

This clonotype was picked up many times. V usage is TRBV20-1 and J usage is TRBJ2-7; 10 bases line up with TRBD1. The ends lost 0 bases at V and 2 bases at J; junction bases unmatched: 1. Germline assignment: CDR1 DFQATT and CDR2 SNEGSKA (reference sequence). CDR3 length: 14 amino acids. CDR3 residues: CSAREGTGAYEQYF. In nucleotides, the CDR3 is TGCAGTGCTAGAGAAGGGACAGGGGCCTACGAGCAGTACTTC.

This clonotype was picked up many times. The chain links TRBV20-1 to TRBJ2-1, with TRBD2 matching 11 bases. This CDR3 has 15 residues. Germline V lookup: CDR1 DFQATT, CDR2 SNEGSKA (reference sequence). V lost 4 bases to trimming and J lost 4 bases; unmatched junction nucleotides: 6. DNA of the CDR3: TGCAGTGCTATAAACCGACTAGCGGGGTACAATGAGCAGTTCTTC. It encodes CSAINRLAGYNEQFF.

V gene TRBV4-1 combines with J gene TRBJ1-1, with 7 bases matching TRBD1. CDR1 is MGHRA, CDR2 YSYEKL, per germline. The CDR3 is made up of 15 amino acids. Trimming took 0 bases from V and 10 from J; bases not matched to a gene: 11. This CDR3 is CASSQDGGRGGRAFF. The CDR3 DNA reads as TGCGCCAGCAGCCAAGACGGCGGCAGGGGGGGTAGAGCTTTCTTT.

The chain joins TRBV28 to TRBJ1-1; TRBD1 matches 8 bases. The V gene's germline CDR1 is MDHEN and CDR2 SYDVKM. This CDR3 is built from 14 residues. With 5 bases clipped from V and 4 bases from J, the junction kept 6 bases outside the gene matches. In nucleotides, the CDR3 is TGTGCCAGCAGTCTTGGGACAGGACCCACTGAAGCTTTCTTT. Translated: CASSLGTGPTEAFF. Variable domain in full (rest from reference TRBV28 and TRBJ1-1): DVKVTQSSRYLVKRTGEKVFLECVQDMDHENMFWYRQDPGLGLRLIYFSYDVKMKEKGDIPEGYSVSREKKERFSLILESASTNQTSMYLCASSLGTGPTEAFFGQGTRLTVV.

The chain links TRBV6-6 to TRBJ1-1; weak D call: TRBD1 (6 bases). The CDR3 consists of 14 residues. From germline, CDR1 is MNHNY and CDR2 SVGAGI (reference sequence). V gave up 8 bases and J gave up 1 base, with 14 bases separating them. This CDR3 is CASLRRGKNTEAFF. Here the CDR3 DNA reads TGTGCCAGCTTGAGGAGGGGGAAGAACACTGAAGCTTTCTTT.

This clonotype was found a few times. The chain has TRBV12-3 or TRBV12-4 and TRBJ1-2, with 8 bases that match TRBD1. V gave up 6 bases and J gave up 2 bases; unmatched junction bases: 11. The CDR3 runs to 16 residues. The CDR3 loop is CASRPGPDRGNYGYTF. CDR3 DNA: TGTGCCAGCAGACCCGGCCCAGACAGGGGAAACTATGGCTACACCTTC.

This clonotype has a handful of counts. CDR3 sequence reads: CASNPRQGRPNVLTF. The CDR3 nucleotides are TGTGCCAGCAACCCCCGACAGGGGAGGCCCAACGTCCTGACTTTC. The chain couples TRBV9 to TRBJ2-6, with TRBD1 identical over 8 bases. The CDR3 is 15 residues long. CDR1 SGDLS and CDR2 YYNGEE come from the germline V gene. V lost 6 bases and J lost 8; bases outside the gene matches: 10.

This clonotype was detected ten times or more. The rearrangement joins TRBV29-1 to TRBJ2-7; 7 bases match TRBD1. CDR1 SQVTM and CDR2 ANQGSEA come from the germline V gene. CDR3 length: 14 amino acids. V dropped 3 bases and J dropped 2; count of bases not matched to a gene: 7. CDR3 DNA: TGCAGCGTTGAGGGTCCCGGGACAGCCTACGAGCAGTACTTC. Translated: CSVEGPGTAYEQYF.

Only one count was recorded for this clonotype. Given a much more abundant clone one base away, this may be a read error. The chain couples TRBV11-2 to TRBJ1-1; weak D call: TRBD1 (5 bases). The V gene's germline CDR1 is SGHAT and CDR2 FQNNGV. The CDR3 extends over 14 amino acids. Here the CDR3 DNA reads TGTGCCAGCAACTTAGCAGGGTTCGGCACTGAAGCTTTCTTT. It translates to CASNLAGFGTEAFF.

Remarks on this clonotype: One junction end does not reproduce the germline sequence, and a read error may be involved. The chain carries TRBV28 and TRBJ2-3; TRBD1 agrees at 7 bases. The V gene's germline CDR1 is MDHEN and CDR2 SYDVKM. The CDR3 loop spans 15 amino acids. The CDR3 spells CASSKGARSTDTQYF. Here the CDR3 DNA reads TGCGCCAGCTCCAAGGGGGCTAGGAGCACAGATACGCAGTATTTT.

Ten or more counts support this clonotype. The chain combines TRBV28 with TRBJ2-1, with 12 bases aligning to TRBD2. This CDR3 contains 15 residues. Germline assignment: CDR1 MDHEN and CDR2 SYDVKM. V shed 6 bases and J 6 bases; nucleotides not matched to a gene: 6. Here the CDR3 reads CASRDLAGGFNEQFF. DNA for the CDR3: TGTGCCAGCAGGGACCTAGCGGGGGGGTTCAATGAGCAGTTCTTC.

At least ten counts were recorded for this clonotype. The chain joins TRBV28 to TRBJ2-7; 10 bases map to TRBD1. Losses at the gene ends were 7 bases for V and 3 bases for J; bases not matched to a gene: 12. Germline V lookup: CDR1 MDHEN, CDR2 SYDVKM. This CDR3 contains 16 residues. CDR3 nucleotides: TGTGCCAGCACCCCTCGCCGGACAGGGGGTAGCTACGAGCAGTACTTC. The encoded protein is CASTPRRTGGSYEQYF.